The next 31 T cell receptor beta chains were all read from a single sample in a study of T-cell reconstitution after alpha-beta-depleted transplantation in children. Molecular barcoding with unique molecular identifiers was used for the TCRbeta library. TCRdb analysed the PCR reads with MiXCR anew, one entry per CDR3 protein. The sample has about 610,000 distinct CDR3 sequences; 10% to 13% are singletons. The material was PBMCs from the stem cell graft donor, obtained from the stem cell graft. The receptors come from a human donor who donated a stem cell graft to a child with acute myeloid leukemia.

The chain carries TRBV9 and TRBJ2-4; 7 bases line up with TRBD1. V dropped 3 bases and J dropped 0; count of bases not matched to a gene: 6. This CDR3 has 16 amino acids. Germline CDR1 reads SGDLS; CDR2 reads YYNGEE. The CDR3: CASSETGSLAKNIQYF. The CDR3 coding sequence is TGTGCCAGCAGCGAGACAGGGTCACTAGCCAAAAACATTCAGTACTTC.

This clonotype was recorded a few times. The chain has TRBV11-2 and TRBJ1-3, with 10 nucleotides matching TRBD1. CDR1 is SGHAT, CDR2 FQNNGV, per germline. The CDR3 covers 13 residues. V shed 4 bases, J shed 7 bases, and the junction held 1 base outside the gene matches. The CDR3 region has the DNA TGTGCCAGCAGCTCGGACAGGGGGAACACCATATATTTT. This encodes CASSSDRGNTIYF.

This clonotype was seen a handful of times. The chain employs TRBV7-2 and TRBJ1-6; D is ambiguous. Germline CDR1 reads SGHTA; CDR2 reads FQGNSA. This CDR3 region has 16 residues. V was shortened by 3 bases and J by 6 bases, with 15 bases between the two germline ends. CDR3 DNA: TGTGCCAGCAGCTTGGAGGCTGGCAGACGTAATTCACCCCTCCACTTT. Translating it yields CASSLEAGRRNSPLHF.

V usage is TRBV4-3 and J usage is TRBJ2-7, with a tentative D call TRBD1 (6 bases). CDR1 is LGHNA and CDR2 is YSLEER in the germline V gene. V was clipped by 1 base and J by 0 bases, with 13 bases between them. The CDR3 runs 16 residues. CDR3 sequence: CASSQGARGSSYEQYF. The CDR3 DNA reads TGCGCCAGCAGCCAAGGAGCCAGGGGCTCCTCCTACGAGCAGTACTTC.

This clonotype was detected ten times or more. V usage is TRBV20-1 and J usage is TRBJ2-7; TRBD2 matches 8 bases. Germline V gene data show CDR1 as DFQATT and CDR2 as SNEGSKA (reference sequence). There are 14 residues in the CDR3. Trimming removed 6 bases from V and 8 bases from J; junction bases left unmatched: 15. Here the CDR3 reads CSALTEREKVKQYF. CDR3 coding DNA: TGCAGTGCCCTAACGGAGCGGGAGAAGGTTAAGCAGTACTTC.

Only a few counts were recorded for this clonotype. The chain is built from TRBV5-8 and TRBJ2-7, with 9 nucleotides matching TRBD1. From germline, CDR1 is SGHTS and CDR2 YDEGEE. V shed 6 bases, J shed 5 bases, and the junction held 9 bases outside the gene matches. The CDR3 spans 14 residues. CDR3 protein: CASNLGDRVHEQYF. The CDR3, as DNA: TGTGCCAGCAACCTCGGGGACAGGGTCCACGAGCAGTACTTC.

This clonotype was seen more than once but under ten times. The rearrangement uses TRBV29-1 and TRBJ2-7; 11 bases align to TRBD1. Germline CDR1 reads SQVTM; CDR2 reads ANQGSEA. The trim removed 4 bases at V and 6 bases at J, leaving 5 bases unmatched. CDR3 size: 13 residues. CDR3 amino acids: CSVGTGGSGEQYF. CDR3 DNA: TGCAGCGTTGGGACAGGGGGCTCGGGCGAGCAGTACTTC.

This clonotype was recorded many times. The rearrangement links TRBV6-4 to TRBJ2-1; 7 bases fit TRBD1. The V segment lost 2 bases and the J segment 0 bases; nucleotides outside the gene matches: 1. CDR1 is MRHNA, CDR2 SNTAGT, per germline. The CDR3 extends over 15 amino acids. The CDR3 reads CASSDGDSSYNEQFF. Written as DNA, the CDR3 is TGTGCCAGCAGTGACGGGGACAGCTCCTACAATGAGCAGTTCTTC.

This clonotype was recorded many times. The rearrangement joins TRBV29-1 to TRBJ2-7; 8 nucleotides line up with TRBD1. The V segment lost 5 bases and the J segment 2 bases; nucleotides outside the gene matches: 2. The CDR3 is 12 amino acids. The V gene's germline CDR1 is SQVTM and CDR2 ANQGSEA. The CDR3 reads CSVKQGAYEQYF. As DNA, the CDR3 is TGCAGCGTTAAACAGGGGGCCTACGAGCAGTACTTC.

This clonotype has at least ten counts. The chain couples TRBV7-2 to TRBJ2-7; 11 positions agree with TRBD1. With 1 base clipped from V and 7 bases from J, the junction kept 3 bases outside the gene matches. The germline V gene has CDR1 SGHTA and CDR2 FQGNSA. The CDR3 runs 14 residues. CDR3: CASSLGTGGLEQYF. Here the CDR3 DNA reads TGTGCCAGCAGCTTAGGGACAGGGGGCCTGGAGCAGTACTTC.

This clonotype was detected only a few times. This chain's CDR3 is CATSVLQGNTEAFF. For the CDR3, the DNA is TGTGCCACCAGCGTACTACAGGGAAACACTGAAGCTTTCTTT. This chain joins TRBV15 and TRBJ1-1; possibly TRBD1 for D (6 bases). Germline V gives CDR1 LNHNV, CDR2 YYDKDF (reference sequence). The V and J ends lost 5 bases and 2 bases respectively, with 12 bases between them. The CDR3 has 14 residues.

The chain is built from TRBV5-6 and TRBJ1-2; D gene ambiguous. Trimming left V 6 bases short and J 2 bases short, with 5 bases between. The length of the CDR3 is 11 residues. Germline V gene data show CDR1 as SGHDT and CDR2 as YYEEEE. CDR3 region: CASTLNYGYTF. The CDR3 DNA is TGTGCCAGCACACTCAACTATGGCTACACCTTC.

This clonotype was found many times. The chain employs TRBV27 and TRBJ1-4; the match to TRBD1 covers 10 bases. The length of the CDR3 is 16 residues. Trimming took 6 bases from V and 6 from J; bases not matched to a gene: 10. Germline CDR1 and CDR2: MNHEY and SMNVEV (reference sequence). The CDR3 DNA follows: TGTGCCAGCAGCCTTAGGGGGACAGGGGCGGATGAAAAACTGTTTTTT. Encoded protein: CASSLRGTGADEKLFF.

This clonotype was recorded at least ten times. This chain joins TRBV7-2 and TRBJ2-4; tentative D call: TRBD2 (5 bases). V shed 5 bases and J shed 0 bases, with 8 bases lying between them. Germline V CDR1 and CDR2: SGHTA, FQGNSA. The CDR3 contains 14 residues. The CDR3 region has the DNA TGTGCCAGCAGCCCAGGACTAGCCAAAAACATTCAGTACTTC. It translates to CASSPGLAKNIQYF.

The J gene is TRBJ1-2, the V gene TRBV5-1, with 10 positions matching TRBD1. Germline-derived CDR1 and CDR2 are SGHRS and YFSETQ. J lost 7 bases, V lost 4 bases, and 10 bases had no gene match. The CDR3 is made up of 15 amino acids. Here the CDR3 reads CASSPLRTGGSGYTF. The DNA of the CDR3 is TGCGCCAGCAGCCCTCTGAGGACAGGGGGAAGTGGCTACACCTTC.

The CDR3: CASSAGTKYEQYF. The CDR3 nucleotides are TGCGCCAGCAGCGCCGGGACAAAATACGAGCAGTACTTC. J is TRBJ2-7 and V is TRBV5-1; tentatively, D is TRBD1 (6 bases). CDR3 size: 13 residues. Trimming took off 4 bases at V and 4 bases at J, with 12 bases between the two ends. From germline, CDR1 is SGHRS and CDR2 YFSETQ.

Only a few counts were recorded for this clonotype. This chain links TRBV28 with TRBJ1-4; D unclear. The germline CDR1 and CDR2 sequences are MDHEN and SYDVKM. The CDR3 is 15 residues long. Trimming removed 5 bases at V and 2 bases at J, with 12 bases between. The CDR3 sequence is CASSPAGRTNEKLFF. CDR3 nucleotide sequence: TGTGCCAGCAGTCCAGCGGGTAGGACTAATGAAAAACTGTTTTTT.

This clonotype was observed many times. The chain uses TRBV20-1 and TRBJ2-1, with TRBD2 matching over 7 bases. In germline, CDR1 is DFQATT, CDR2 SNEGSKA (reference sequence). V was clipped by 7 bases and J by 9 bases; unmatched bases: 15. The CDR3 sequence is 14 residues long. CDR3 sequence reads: CSVLGTKLDVEQFF. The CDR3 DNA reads TGCAGTGTCCTAGGGACTAAGCTAGATGTTGAGCAGTTCTTC.

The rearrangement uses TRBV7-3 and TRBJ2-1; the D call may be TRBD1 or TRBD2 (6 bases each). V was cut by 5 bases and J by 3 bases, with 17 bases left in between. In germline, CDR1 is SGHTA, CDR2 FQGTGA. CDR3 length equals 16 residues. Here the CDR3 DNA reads TGTGCCAGCAGCCCCAGAGGGGGGACGAACTACAATGAGCAGTTCTTC. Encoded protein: CASSPRGGTNYNEQFF.

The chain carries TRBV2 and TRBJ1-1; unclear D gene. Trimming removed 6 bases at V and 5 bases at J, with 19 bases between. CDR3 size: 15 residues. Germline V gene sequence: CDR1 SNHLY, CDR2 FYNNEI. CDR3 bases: TGTGCCAGCAGCCCGTCGTATTCGATGTGGACTGAAGCTTTCTTT. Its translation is CASSPSYSMWTEAFF.

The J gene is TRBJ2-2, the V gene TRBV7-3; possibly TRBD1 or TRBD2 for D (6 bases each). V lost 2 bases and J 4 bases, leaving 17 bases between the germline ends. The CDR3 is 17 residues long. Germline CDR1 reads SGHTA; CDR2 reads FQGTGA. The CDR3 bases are TGTGCCAGCAGCTTATGGGGGGCAGGTCGAGGCACCGGGGAGCTGTTTTTT. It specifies CASSLWGAGRGTGELFF.

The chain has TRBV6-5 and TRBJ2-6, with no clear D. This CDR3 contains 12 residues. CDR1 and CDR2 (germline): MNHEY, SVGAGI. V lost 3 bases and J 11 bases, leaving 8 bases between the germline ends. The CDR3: CASSYLGDVLTF. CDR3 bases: TGTGCCAGCAGTTATTTAGGAGACGTCCTGACTTTC.

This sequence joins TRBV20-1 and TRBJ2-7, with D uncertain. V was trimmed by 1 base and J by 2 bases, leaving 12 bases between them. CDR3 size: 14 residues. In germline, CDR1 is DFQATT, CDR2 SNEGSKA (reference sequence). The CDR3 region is CSARASARPYEQYF. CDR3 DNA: TGCAGTGCTAGAGCCTCAGCGCGTCCCTACGAGCAGTACTTC.

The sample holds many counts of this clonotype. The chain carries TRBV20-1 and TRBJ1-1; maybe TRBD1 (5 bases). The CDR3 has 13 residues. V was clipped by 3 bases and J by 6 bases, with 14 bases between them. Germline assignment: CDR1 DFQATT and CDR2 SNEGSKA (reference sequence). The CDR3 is CSARVPRAPEAFF. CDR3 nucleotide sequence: TGCAGTGCTAGGGTCCCCAGGGCGCCTGAAGCTTTCTTT.

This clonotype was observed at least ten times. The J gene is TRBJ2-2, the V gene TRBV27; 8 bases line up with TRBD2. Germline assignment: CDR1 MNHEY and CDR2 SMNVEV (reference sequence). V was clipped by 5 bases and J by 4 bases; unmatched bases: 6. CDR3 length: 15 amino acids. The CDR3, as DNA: TGTGCCAGCAGTCCCGGGACTAGGAGCACCGGGGAGCTGTTTTTT. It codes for CASSPGTRSTGELFF.

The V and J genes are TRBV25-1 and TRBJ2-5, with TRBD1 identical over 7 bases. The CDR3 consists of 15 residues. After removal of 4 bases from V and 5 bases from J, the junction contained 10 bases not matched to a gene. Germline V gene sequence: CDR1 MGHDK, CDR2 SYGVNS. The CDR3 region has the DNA TGTGCCAGCAGTGCGGTCGGGACAGCTCGGGAGACCCAGTACTTC. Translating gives CASSAVGTARETQYF.

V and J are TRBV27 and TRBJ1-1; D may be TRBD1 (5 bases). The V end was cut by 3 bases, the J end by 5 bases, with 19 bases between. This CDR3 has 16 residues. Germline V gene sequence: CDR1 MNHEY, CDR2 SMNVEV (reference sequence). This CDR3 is CASSFGAGDWRTEAFF. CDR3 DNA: TGTGCCAGCAGTTTTGGGGCGGGGGACTGGCGAACTGAAGCTTTCTTT.

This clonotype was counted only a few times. CDR3 coding DNA: TGCAGCGTTGAAAACCGGGACAGGTCCTCTGGGGCCAACGTCCTGACTTTC. This gives the protein CSVENRDRSSGANVLTF. This chain uses TRBV29-1 with TRBJ2-6; 8 nucleotides match TRBD1. The CDR3 totals 17 residues. CDR1 is SQVTM and CDR2 is ANQGSEA in the germline V gene. V was pared by 2 bases and J by 0 bases, with 6 bases of the junction left unmatched. Full variable domain (rest looked up from reference TRBV29-1 and TRBJ2-6): SAVISQKPSRDICQRGTSLTIQCQVDSQVTMMFWYRQQPGQSLTLIATANQGSEATYESGFVIDKFPISRPNLTFSTLTVSNMSPEDSSIYLCSVENRDRSSGANVLTFGAGSRLTVL.

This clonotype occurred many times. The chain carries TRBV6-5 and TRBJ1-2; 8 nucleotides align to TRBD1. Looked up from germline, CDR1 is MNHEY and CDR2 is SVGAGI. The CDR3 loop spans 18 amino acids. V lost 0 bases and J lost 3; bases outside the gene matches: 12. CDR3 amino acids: CASSYSYGAGGDHYGYTF. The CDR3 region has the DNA TGTGCCAGCAGTTACTCTTACGGGGCAGGGGGCGATCACTATGGCTACACCTTC.

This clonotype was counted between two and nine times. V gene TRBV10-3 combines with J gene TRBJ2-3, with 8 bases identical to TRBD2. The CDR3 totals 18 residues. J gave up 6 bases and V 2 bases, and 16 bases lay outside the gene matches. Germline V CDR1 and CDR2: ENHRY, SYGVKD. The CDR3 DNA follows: TGTGCCATCAGTGAGGGATGGACTAGCCGGAACCCCCTGGATACGCAGTATTTT. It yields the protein CAISEGWTSRNPLDTQYF.

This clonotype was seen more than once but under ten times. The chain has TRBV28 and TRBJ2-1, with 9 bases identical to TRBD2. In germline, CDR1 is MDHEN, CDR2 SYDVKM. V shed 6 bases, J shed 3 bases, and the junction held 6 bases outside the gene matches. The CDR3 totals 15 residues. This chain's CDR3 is CASRKLAGSYNEQFF. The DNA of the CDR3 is TGTGCCAGCAGAAAACTAGCGGGCAGCTACAATGAGCAGTTCTTC. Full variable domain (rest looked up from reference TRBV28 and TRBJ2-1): DVKVTQSSRYLVKRTGEKVFLECVQDMDHENMFWYRQDPGLGLRLIYFSYDVKMKEKGDIPEGYSVSREKKERFSLILESASTNQTSMYLCASRKLAGSYNEQFFGPGTRLTVL.